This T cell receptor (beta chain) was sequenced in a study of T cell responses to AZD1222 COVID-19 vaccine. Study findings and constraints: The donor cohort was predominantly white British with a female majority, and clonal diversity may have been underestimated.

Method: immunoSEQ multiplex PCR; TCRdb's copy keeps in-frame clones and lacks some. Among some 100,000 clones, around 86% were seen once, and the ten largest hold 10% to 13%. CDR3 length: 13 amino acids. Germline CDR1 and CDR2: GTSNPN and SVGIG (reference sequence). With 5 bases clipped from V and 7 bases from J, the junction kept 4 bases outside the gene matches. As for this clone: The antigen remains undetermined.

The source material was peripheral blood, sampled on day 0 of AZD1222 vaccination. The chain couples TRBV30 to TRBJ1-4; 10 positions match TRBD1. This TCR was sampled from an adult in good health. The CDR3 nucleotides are TGTGCCTGGTCGGGACAGGGGACTGAAAAACTGTTTTTT. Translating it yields CAWSGQGTEKLFF.